This T cell receptor beta chain was sequenced for a study of T cells in Graves' hyperthyroidism and ophthalmopathy. The TCR beta CDR3 regions underwent amplification using RNA transcripts as the source. First-round RT-PCR with HTBI primers amplified the TCR CDR3 region. TCRdb passed the multiplex PCR reads through MiXCR, listing each CDR3 protein once. There are a few hundred thousand distinct CDR3 sequences in the sample; 15% occur only once, and 30% to 35% lies in the top ten. The V gene's germline CDR1 is LNHDA and CDR2 SQIVND (reference sequence). This CDR3 contains 14 residues. With V trimmed by 2 bases and J by 4 bases, 4 bases remained unmatched.

The clonotype comes from a woman in her 30s with Graves' hyperthyroidism. The J gene is TRBJ2-5, the V gene TRBV19, with 7 bases identical to TRBD2. The specimen sequenced was blood. DNA of the CDR3: TGTGCCAGTAGTATACTACAGCGGGGAGAGACCCAGTACTTC. This sequence encodes CASSILQRGETQYF.